This T cell receptor (beta chain) was sequenced for a study of OX40 agonist ivuxolimab in advanced cancers. Here immunoSEQ multiplex PCR was the method, and the copy in TCRdb shows in-frame clones only, minus some. The sample includes about 82,000 clones, approximately 90% of them seen just once. V lost 2 bases and J 0 bases, leaving 10 bases between the germline ends. In germline, CDR1 is MNHNS, CDR2 SASEGT. This CDR3 spans 16 amino acids. This specimen was CD4+ or CD8+ T cells sorted from blood, taken in a trial of the OX40 agonist ivuxolimab. The rearrangement joins TRBV6-1 to TRBJ1-4; D is ambiguous. The TCR originated in an adult with an advanced solid tumor such as melanoma, head and neck, liver or kidney cancer. CDR3 bases: TGTGCCAGCAGTGAACTCCCAGTTTCAACTAATGAAAAACTGTTTTTT. Its translation is CASSELPVSTNEKLFF.